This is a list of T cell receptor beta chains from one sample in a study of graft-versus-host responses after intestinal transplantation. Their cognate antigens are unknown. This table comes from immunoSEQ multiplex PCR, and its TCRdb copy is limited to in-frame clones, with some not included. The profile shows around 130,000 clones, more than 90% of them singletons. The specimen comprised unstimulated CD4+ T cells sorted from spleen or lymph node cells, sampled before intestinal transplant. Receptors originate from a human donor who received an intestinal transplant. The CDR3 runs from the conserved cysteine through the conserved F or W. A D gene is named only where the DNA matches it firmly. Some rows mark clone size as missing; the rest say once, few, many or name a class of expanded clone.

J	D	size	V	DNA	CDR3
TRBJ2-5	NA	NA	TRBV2	TGTGCCAGCACTTCTGATAGCAGCGGGTCGGGGACCCAGTACTTC	CASTSDSSGSGTQYF
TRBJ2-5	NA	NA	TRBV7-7	TGTGCCAGCAGCTTCGGGAGCCAAGAGACCCAGTACTTC	CASSFGSQETQYF
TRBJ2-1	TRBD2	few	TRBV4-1	TGCGCCAGCAGCCAACCCATGAGGGAGCGGGGCTCTAACCAGTTCTTC	CASSQPMRERGSNQFF
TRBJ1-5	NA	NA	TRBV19	TGTGCCAGTAGTATGACTCTAACGGGGCCTGGCAATCAGCCCCAGCATTTT	CASSMTLTGPGNQPQHF
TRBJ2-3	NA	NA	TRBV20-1	TGCAGTGCTAGGACAGATACGCAGTATTTT	CSARTDTQYF
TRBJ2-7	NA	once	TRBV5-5	TGTGCCAGCAGCGCGATCCGGGACCTCGCCTACGAGCAGTACTTC	CASSAIRDLAYEQYF
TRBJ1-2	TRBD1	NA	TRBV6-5	TGTGCCAGCTCTAGGACAGGGGGTGGCTATGGCTACACCTTC	CASSRTGGGYGYTF
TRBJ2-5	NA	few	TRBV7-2	TGTGCCAGCAGCCCACGGGGGCGCGGGGAGACCCAGTACTTC	CASSPRGRGETQYF
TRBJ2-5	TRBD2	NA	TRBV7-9	TGTGCCAGCAGCTTCGGCCTAGCGGTGCAAGAGACCCAGTACTTC	CASSFGLAVQETQYF
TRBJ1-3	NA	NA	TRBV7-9	TGTGCCAGCCGGGTGGGGGTAGGAGGAAACACCATATATTTT	CASRVGVGGNTIYF
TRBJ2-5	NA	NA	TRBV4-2	TGTGCCAGCAGCCGATCCTGGGGGACCCAGTACTTC	CASSRSWGTQYF
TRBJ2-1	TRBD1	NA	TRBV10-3	TGTGCCATCACGAATAACAGGGGCGCCGATGAGCAGTTCTTC	CAITNNRGADEQFF
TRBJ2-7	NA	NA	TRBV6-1	TGTGCCAGCAGTAGAACCGGAGCGGCCTCCTACGAGCAGTACTTC	CASSRTGAASYEQYF
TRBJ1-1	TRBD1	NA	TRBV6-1	TGTGCCAGCAGTGGCCGGGACAGGGGGCGAGCTTTCTTT	CASSGRDRGRAFF
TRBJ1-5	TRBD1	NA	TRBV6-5	TGTGCCAGCAGCCGGGGGACAGACAATCAGCCCCAGCATTTT	CASSRGTDNQPQHF
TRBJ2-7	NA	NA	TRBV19	TGTGCCAGTAGTATAGGGACGGCTTACGAGCAGTACTTC	CASSIGTAYEQYF
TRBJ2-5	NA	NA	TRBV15	TGTGCCACCAGCCAACGGGCTCCAACGCAAGAGACCCAGTACTTC	CATSQRAPTQETQYF
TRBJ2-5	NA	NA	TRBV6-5	TGTGCCAGCAGTTTCGGGTGGACCCAGTACTTC	CASSFGWTQYF
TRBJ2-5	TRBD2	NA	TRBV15	TGTGCCACCAGCAGAGATATAGCGGGTGGGGAGACCCAGTACTTC	CATSRDIAGGETQYF
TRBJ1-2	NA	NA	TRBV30	TGTGCCTGGAGTGACAGGGAAGATCGGTATGGCTACACCTTC	CAWSDREDRYGYTF
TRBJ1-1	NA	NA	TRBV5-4	TGTGCCAGCAGCCTTGGTAGAGCGAACACTGAAGCTTTCTTT	CASSLGRANTEAFF
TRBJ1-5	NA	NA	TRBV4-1	TGCGCCAGCAGCCAAGGTCTCACCCTCAATCAGCCCCAGCATTTT	CASSQGLTLNQPQHF
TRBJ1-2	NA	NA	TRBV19	TGTGCCAGTAGTTTCCAGGGGAACTATGGCTACACCTTC	CASSFQGNYGYTF
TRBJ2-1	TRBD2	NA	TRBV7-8	TGTGCCAGCAGCTCCAGCGGGGGGGCCTTGCAGTTCTTC	CASSSSGGALQFF
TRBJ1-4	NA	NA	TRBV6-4	TGTGCCAGCAGTGACTCCCTGGGTGGAAAACTGTTTTTT	CASSDSLGGKLFF
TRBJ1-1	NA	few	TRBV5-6	TGTGCCAGCAGTCTTAGAGGTGAAGCTTTCTTT	CASSLRGEAFF
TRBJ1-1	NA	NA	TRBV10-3	TGTGCCATCAGTGAGTCCGTGCCCCATGGGAGAGGCACTGAAGCTTTCTTT	CAISESVPHGRGTEAFF
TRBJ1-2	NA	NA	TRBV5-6	TGTGCCAGCAGCGTGGACCGGACGGTGGGTAGAGGCTACACCTTC	CASSVDRTVGRGYTF